The sequence of this TCR beta chain was determined in a study of T-cell reconstitution after alpha-beta-depleted transplantation in children. Study-wide results and caveats: After transplant, at about two months, alpha-beta T cells were reportedly derived from several hundred expanded graft clones. Elevated TCRbeta diversity at day 60 was traced, in some patients, to surviving recipient T cells and thymic progenitors. At one year after transplant, newly produced T cells mostly accounted for T-cell counts and diversity.

Unique molecular identifiers featured in how the TCRbeta library was prepared. A single record per CDR3 protein comes from TCRdb applying MiXCR to the PCR reads. The repertoire holds around 100,000 distinct CDR3 sequences, with about 9.4% as singletons. This clonotype was seen ten or more times. Its antigen is not known. The V gene lost 8 bases and the J gene lost 0 bases, with 11 bases spanning the gap. This CDR3 has 13 amino acids. The germline V gene has CDR1 SEHNR and CDR2 FQNEAQ (reference sequence). The sequencing used PBMCs, collected before TCRalphabeta/CD19-depleted stem cell transplant. The chain links TRBV7-9 to TRBJ2-7; no reliable D call. The receptor was isolated from a boy between 2 and 10 years old with acute lymphoblastic leukemia, due to receive a stem cell transplant. The CDR3 is CASVSSPSYEQYF. CDR3 DNA: TGTGCCAGCGTCTCCTCTCCCTCCTACGAGCAGTACTTC.